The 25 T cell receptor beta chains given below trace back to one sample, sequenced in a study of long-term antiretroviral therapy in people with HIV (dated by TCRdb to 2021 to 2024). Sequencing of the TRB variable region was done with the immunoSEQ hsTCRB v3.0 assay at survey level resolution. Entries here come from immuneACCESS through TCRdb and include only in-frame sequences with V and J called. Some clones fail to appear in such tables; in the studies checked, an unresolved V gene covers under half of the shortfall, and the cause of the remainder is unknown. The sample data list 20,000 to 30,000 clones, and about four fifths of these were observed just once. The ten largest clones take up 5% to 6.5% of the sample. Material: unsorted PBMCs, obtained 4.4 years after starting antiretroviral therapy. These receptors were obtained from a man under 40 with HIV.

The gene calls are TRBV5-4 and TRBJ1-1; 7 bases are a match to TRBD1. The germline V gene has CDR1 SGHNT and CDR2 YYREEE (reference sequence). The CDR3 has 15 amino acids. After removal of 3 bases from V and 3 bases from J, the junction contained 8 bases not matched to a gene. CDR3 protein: CASSSPTGSDTEAFF. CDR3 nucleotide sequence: TGTGCCAGCAGCTCGCCGACAGGGTCGGACACTGAAGCTTTCTTT.

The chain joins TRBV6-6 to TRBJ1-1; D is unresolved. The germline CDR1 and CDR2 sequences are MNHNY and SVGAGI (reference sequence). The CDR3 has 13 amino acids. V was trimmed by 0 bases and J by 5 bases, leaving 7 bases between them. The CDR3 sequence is CASSYSAETEAFF. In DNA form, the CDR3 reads TGTGCCAGCAGTTACTCGGCAGAGACTGAAGCTTTCTTT.

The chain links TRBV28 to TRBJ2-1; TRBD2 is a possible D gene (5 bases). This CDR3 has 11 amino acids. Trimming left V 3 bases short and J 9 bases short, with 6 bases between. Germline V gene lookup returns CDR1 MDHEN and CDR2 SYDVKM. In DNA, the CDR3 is TGTGCCAGCAGTTTTAGCGCTGAGCAGTTCTTC. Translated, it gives CASSFSAEQFF. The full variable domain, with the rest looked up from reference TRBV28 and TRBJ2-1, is DVKVTQSSRYLVKRTGEKVFLECVQDMDHENMFWYRQDPGLGLRLIYFSYDVKMKEKGDIPEGYSVSREKKERFSLILESASTNQTSMYLCASSFSAEQFFGPGTRLTVL.

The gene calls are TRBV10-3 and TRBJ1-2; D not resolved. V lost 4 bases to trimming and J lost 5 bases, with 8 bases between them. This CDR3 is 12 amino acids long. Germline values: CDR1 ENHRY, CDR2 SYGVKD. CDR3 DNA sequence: TGTGCCATCAGTGTCCGGGAATATGGCTACACCTTC. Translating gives CAISVREYGYTF.

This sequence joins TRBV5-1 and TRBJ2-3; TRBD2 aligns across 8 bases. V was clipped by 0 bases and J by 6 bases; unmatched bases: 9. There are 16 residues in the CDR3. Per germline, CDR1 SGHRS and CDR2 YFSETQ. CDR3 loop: CASSLGAGVRGDTQYF. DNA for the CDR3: TGCGCCAGCAGCTTGGGAGCGGGAGTGAGGGGTGATACGCAGTATTTT.

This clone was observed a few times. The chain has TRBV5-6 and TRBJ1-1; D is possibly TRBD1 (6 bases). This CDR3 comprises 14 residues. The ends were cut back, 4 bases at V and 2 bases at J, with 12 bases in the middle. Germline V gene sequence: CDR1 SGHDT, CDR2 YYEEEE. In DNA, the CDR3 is TGTGCCAGCAGCCTGGGGGCTATAAACACTGAAGCTTTCTTT. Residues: CASSLGAINTEAFF.

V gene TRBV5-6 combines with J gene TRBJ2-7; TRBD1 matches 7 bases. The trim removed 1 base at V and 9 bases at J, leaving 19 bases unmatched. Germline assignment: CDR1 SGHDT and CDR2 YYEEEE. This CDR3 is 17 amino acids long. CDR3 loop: CASSLIRNSTGIPSQYF. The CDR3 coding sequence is TGTGCCAGCAGCTTGATCCGGAACTCGACAGGGATTCCCTCGCAGTACTTC.

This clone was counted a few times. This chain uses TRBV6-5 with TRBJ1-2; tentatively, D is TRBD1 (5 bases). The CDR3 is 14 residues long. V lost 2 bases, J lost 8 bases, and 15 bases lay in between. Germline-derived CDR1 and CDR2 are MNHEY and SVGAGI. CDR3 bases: TGTGCCAGCAGTTACGCCGAGGGGAAAGTCGGCTACACCTTC. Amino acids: CASSYAEGKVGYTF.

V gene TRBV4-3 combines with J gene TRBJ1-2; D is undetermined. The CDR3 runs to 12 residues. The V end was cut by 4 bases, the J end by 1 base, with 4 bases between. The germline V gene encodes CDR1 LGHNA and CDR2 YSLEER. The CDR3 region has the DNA TGCGCCAGCAGCCCAGATAACTATGGCTACACCTTC. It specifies CASSPDNYGYTF.

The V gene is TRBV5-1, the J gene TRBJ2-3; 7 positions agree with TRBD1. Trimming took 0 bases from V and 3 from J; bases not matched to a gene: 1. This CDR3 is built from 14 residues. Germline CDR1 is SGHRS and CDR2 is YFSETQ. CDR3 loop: CASSLDRGTDTQYF. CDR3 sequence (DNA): TGCGCCAGCAGCTTGGACAGGGGAACAGATACGCAGTATTTT.

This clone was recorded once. CDR3 residues: CASSLARRGADGYTF. CDR3 DNA: TGTGCCAGCAGCTTAGCGCGGCGGGGGGCTGACGGCTACACCTTC. The chain joins TRBV7-8 to TRBJ1-2; D may be TRBD1 (6 bases). V lost 0 bases and J lost 8, with 16 bases in between. From germline, CDR1 is SGHVS and CDR2 FQNEAQ. The CDR3 is made up of 15 amino acids.

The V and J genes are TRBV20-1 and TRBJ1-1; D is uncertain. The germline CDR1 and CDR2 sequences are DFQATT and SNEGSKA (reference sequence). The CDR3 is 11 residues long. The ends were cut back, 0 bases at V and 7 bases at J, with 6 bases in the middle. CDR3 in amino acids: CSARDRGEAFF. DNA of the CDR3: TGCAGTGCTAGAGATCGGGGTGAAGCTTTCTTT.

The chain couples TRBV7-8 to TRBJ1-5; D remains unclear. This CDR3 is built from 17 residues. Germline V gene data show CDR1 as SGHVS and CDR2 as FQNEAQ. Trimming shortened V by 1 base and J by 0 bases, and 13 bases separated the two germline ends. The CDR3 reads CASSLDLGGYSNQPQHF. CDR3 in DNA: TGTGCCAGCAGCTTAGATTTAGGAGGTTATAGCAATCAGCCCCAGCATTTT. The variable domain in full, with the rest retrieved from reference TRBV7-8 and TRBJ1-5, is GAGVSQSPRYKVAKRGQDVALRCDPISGHVSLFWYQQALGQGPEFLTYFQNEAQLDKSGLPSDRFFAERPEGSVSTLKIQRTQQEDSAVYLCASSLDLGGYSNQPQHFGDGTRLSIL.

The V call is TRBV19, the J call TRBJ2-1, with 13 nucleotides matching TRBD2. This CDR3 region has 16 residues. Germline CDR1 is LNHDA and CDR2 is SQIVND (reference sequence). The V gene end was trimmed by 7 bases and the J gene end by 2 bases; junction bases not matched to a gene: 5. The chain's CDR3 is CASNPTSGRPYNEQFF. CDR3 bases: TGTGCCAGTAATCCGACTAGCGGGAGGCCCTACAATGAGCAGTTCTTC.

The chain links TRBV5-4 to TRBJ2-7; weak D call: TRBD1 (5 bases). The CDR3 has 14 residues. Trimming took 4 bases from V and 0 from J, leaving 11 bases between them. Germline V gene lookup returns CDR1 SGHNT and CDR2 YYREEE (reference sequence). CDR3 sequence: CASSPDSSSYEQYF. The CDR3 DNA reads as TGTGCCAGCAGCCCTGACAGTAGCTCCTACGAGCAGTACTTC.

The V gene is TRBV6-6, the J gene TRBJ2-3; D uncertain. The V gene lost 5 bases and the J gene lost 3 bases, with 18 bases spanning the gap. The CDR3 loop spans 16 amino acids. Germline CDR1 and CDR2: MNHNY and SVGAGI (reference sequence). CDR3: CASSRQDLLGTDTQYF. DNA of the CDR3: TGTGCCAGCAGTCGCCAGGATCTCCTTGGGACAGATACGCAGTATTTT.

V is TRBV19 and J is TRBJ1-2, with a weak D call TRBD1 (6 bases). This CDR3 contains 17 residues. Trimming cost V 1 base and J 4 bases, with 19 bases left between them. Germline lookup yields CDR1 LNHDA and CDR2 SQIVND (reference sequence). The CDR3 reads CASSIGEGGLGLYGYTF. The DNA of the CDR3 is TGTGCCAGTAGTATAGGGGAGGGGGGGTTGGGTCTCTATGGCTACACCTTC.

The CDR3 sequence: CASSVARGEQFF. The CDR3 DNA reads TGTGCCAGCAGCGTAGCTAGGGGTGAGCAGTTCTTC. V and J are TRBV9 and TRBJ2-1, with D maybe TRBD1 (5 bases). The V gene lost 0 bases and the J gene lost 9 bases, with 7 bases spanning the gap. There are 12 residues in the CDR3. Germline CDR1 and CDR2: SGDLS and YYNGEE.

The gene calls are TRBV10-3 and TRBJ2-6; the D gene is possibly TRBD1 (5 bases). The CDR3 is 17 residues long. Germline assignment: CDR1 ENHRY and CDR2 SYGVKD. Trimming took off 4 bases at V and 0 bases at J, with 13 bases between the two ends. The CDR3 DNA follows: TGTGCCATCAGTGCAGGGAACCCCAACTCTGGGGCCAACGTCCTGACTTTC. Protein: CAISAGNPNSGANVLTF.

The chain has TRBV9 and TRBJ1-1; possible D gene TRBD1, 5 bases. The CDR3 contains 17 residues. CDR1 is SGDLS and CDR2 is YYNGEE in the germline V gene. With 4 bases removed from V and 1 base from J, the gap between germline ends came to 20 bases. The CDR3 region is CASSPVGRGPKNTEAFF. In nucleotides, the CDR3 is TGTGCCAGCAGCCCCGTTGGCCGGGGCCCGAAGAACACTGAAGCTTTCTTT.

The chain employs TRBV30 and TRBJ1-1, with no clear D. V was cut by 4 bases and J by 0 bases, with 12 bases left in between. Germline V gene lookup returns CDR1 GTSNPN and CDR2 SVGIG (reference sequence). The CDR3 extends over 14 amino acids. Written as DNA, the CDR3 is TGTGCCTGGACGAGCACTATCATGAACACTGAAGCTTTCTTT. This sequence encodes CAWTSTIMNTEAFF.

CDR3 residues: CASSPGLLGYTF. The CDR3 DNA reads TGTGCCAGCAGCCCTGGACTTCTAGGCTACACCTTC. This chain links TRBV7-9 with TRBJ1-2; D remains unclear. Germline V gene data show CDR1 as SEHNR and CDR2 as FQNEAQ (reference sequence). The CDR3 covers 12 residues. V was cut by 5 bases and J by 8 bases, with 12 bases left in between. The full variable domain, completed using reference TRBV7-9 and TRBJ1-2, is DTGVSQNPRHKITKRGQNVTFRCDPISEHNRLYWYRQTLGQGPEFLTYFQNEAQLEKSRLLSDRFSAERPKGSFSTLEIQRTEQGDSAMYLCASSPGLLGYTFGSGTRLTVV.

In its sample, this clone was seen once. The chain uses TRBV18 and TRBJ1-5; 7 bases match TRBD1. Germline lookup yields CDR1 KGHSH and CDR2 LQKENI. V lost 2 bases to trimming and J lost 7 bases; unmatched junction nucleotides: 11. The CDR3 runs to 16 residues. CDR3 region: CASSPKKAGGSQPQHF. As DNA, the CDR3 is TGTGCCAGCTCACCAAAGAAGGCAGGGGGGAGCCAGCCCCAGCATTTT.

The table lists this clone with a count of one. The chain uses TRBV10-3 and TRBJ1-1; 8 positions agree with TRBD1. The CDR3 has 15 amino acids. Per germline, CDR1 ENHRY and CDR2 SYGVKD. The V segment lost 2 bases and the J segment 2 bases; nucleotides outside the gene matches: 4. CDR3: CAISEGTGGNTEAFF. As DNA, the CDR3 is TGTGCCATCAGTGAGGGGACAGGCGGTAACACTGAAGCTTTCTTT.

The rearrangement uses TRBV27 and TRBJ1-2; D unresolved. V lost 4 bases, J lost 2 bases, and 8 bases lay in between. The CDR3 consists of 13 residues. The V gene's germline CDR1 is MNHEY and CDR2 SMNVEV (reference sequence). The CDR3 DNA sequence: TGTGCCAGCAGTTGGAAGGCGAACTATGGCTACACCTTC. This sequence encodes CASSWKANYGYTF.